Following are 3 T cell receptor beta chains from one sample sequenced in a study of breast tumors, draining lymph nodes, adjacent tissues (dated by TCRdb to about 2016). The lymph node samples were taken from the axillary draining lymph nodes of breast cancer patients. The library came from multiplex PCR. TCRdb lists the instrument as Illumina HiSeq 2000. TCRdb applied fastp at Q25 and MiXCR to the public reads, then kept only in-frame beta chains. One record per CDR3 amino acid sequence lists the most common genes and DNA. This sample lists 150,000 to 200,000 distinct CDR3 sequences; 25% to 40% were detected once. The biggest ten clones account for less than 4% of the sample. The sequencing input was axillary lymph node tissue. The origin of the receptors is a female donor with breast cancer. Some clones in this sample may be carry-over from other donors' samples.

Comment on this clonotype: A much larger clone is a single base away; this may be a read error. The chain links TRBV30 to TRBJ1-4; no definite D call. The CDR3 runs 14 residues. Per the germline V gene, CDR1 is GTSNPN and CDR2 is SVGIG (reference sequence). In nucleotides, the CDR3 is TGTGCCTGGAGTTTTCTTTCAACTAATGAAAGACTGTTTTTT. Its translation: CAWSFLSTNERLFF. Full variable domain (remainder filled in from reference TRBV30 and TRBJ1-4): SQTIHQWPATLVQPVGSPLSLECTVEGTSNPNLYWYRQAAGRGLQLLFYSVGIGQISSEVPQNLSASRPQDRQFILSSKKLLLSDSGFYLCAWSFLSTNERLFFGSGTQLSVL.

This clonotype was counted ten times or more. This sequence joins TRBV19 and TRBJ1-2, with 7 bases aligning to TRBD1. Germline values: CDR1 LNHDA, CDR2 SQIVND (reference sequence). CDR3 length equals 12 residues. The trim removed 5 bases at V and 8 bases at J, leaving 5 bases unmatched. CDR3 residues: CASSRQGPGYTF. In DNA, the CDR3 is TGTGCCAGTAGTCGACAGGGTCCGGGCTACACCTTC.

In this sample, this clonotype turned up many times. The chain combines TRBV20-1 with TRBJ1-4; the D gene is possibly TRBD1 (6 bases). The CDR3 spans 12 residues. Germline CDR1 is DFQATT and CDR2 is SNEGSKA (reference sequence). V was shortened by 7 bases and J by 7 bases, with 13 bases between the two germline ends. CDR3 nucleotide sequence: TGCAGTGTGATGGGGGGCTTTGAAAAACTGTTTTTT. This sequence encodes CSVMGGFEKLFF.